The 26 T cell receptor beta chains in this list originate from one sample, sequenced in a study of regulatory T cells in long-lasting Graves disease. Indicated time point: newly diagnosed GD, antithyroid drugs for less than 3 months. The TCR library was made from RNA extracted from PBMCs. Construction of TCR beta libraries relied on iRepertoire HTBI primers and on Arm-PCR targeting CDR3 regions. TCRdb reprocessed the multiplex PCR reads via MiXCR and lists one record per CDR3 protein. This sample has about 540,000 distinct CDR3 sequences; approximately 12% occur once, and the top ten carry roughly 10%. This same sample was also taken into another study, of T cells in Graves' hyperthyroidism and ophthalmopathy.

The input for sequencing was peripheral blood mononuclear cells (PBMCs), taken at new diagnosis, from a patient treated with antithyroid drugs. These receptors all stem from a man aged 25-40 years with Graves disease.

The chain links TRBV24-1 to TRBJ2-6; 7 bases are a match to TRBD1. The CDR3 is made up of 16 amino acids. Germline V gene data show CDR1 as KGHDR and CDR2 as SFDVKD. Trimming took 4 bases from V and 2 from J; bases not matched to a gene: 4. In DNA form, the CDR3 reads TGTGCCACCAGTGAGCCCGACAGGGCTGGGGCCAACGTCCTGACTTTC. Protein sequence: CATSEPDRAGANVLTF.

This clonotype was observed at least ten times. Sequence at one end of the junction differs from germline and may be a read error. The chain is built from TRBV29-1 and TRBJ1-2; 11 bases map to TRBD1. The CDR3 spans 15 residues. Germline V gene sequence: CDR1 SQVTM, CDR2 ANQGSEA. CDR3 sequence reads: CSVEGQGAKHYGYTF. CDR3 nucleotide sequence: TGCAGCGTCGAAGGACAGGGGGCAAAACACTATGGCTACACCTTC.

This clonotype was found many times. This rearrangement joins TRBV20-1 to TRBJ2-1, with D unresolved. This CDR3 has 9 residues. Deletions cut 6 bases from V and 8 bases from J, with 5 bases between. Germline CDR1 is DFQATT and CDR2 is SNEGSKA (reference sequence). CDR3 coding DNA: TGCAGTGCATTGCATGAGCAGTTCTTC. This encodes CSALHEQFF.

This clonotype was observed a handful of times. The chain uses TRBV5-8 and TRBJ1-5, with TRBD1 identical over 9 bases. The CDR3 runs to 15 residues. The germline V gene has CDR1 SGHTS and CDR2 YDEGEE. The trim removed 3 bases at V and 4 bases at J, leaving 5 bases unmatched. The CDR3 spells CASSSGTGWNQPQHF. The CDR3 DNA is TGTGCCAGCAGCTCTGGGACAGGGTGGAATCAGCCCCAGCATTTT.

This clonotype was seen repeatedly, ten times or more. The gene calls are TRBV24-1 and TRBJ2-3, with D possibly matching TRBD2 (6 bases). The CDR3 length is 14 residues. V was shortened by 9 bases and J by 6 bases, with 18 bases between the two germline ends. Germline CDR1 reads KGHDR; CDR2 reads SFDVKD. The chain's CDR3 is CATSSGDEDDTQYF. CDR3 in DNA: TGTGCCACCTCCTCGGGAGACGAGGATGATACGCAGTATTTT.

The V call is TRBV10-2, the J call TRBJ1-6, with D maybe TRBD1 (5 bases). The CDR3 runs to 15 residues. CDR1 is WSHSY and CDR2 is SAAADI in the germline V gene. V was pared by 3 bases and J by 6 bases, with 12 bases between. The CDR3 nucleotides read TGCGCCAGCAGTGAAGTGACAGCGTTTAATTCACCCCTCCACTTT. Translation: CASSEVTAFNSPLHF.

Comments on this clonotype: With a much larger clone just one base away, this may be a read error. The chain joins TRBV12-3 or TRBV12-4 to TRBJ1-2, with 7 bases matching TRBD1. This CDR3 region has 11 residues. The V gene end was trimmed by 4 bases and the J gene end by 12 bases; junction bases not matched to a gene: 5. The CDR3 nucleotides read TGTGCCAGCAGTTCAGGGGGGGTGCACACCTTC. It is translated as CASSSGGVHTF.

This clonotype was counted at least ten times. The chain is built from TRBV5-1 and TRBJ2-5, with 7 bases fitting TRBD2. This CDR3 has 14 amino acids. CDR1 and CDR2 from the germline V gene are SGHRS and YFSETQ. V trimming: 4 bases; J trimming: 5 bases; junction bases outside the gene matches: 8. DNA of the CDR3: TGCGCCAGCAGCCCAGCGGGGAATACGGAGACCCAGTACTTC. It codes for CASSPAGNTETQYF.

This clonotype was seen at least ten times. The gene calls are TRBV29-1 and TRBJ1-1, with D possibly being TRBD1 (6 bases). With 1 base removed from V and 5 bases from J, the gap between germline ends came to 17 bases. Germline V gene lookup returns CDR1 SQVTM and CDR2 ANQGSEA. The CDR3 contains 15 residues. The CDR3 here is CSVEGRQALGTEAFF. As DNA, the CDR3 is TGCAGCGTTGAAGGGCGACAGGCCCTTGGGACTGAAGCTTTCTTT.

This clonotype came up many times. This CDR3 reads CASSLFYRTTDTQYF. CDR3 bases: TGCGCCAGCAGCTTGTTCTACAGGACCACAGATACGCAGTATTTT. This chain joins TRBV5-1 and TRBJ2-3, with a tentative D call TRBD1 (5 bases). The CDR3 has 15 amino acids. Germline V gives CDR1 SGHRS, CDR2 YFSETQ. Trimming removed 1 base from V and 2 bases from J, with 11 bases in between.

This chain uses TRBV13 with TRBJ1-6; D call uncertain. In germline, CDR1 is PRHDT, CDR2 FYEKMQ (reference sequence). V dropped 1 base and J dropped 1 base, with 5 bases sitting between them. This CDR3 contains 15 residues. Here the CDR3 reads CASSLVQSYNSPLHF. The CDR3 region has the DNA TGTGCCAGCAGCTTAGTCCAGTCCTATAATTCACCCCTCCACTTT. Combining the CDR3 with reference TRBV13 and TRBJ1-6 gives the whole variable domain AAGVIQSPRHLIKEKRETATLKCYPIPRHDTVYWYQQGPGQDPQFLISFYEKMQSDKGSIPDRFSAQQFSDYHSELNMSSLELGDSALYFCASSLVQSYNSPLHFGNGTRLTVT.

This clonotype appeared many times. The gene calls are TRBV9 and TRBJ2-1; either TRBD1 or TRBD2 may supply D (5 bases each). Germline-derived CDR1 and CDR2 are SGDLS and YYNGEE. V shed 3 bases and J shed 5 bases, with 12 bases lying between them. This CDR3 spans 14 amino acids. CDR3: CASSGGRANNEQFF. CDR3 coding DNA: TGTGCCAGCAGCGGGGGACGAGCCAACAATGAGCAGTTCTTC.

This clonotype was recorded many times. CDR3 sequence: CSARPGTSKETQYF. CDR3 nucleotide sequence: TGCAGTGCTAGGCCCGGGACTAGTAAAGAGACCCAGTACTTC. The chain combines TRBV20-1 with TRBJ2-5, with 8 bases lining up with TRBD2. Per the germline V gene, CDR1 is DFQATT and CDR2 is SNEGSKA (reference sequence). CDR3 length equals 14 residues. The J segment lost 3 bases and the V segment lost 3 bases, leaving 6 bases of the junction unmatched.

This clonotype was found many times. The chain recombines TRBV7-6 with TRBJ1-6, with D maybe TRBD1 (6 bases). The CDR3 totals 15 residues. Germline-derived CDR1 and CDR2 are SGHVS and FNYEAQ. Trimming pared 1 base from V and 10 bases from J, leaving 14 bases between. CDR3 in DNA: TGTGCCAGCAGCTTAGAAACAGGGAGGGAATCACCCCTCCACTTT. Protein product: CASSLETGRESPLHF.

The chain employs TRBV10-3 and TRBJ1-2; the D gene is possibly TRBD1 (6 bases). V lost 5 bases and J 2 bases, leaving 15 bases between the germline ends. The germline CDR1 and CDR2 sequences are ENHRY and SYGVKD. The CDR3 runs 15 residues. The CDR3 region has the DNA TGTGCCATCAGTAATCAGGACAGACAGAACTATGGCTACACCTTC. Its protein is CAISNQDRQNYGYTF.

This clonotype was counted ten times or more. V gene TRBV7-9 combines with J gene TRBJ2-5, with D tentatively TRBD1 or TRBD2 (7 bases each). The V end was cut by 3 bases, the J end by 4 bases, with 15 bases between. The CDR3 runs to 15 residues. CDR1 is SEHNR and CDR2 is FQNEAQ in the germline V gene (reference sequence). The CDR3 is CASSFGQGEGETQYF. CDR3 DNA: TGTGCCAGCAGCTTTGGTCAGGGGGAGGGAGAGACCCAGTACTTC.

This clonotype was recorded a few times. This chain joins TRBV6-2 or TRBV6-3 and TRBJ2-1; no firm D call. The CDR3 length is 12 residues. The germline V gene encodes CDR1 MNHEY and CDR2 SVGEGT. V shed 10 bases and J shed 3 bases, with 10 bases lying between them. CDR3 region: CATRRLYNEQFF. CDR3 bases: TGTGCCACTCGACGACTCTACAATGAGCAGTTCTTC.

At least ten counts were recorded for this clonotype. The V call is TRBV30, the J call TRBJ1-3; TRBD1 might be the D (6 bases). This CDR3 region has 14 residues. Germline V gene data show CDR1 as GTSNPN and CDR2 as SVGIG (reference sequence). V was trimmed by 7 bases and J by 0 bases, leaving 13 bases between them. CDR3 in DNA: TGTGCCTTCGCACAGGGAATCTCTGGAAACACCATATATTTT. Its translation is CAFAQGISGNTIYF.

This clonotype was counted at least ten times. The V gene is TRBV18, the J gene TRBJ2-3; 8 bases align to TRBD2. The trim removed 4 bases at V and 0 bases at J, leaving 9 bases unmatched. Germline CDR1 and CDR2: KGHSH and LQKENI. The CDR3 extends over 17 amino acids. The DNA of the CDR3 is TGTGCCAGCTCACGGTTCAGCGGGAGAGGGAGCACAGATACGCAGTATTTT. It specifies CASSRFSGRGSTDTQYF. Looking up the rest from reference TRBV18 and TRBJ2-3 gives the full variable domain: NAGVMQNPRHLVRRRGQEARLRCSPMKGHSHVYWYRQLPEEGLKFMVYLQKENIIDESGMPKERFSAEFPKEGPSILRIQQVVRGDSAAYFCASSRFSGRGSTDTQYFGPGTRLTVL.

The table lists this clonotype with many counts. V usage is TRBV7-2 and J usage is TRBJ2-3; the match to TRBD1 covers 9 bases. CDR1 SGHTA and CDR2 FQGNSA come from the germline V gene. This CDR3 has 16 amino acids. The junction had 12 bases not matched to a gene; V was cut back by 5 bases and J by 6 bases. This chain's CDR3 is CASSRDSGTGWDTQYF. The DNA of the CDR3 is TGTGCCAGCAGCCGAGACTCCGGGACAGGGTGGGATACGCAGTATTTT.

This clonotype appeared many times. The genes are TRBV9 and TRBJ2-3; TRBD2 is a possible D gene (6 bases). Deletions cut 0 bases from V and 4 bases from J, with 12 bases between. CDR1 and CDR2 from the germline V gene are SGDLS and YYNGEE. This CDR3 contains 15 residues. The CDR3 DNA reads TGTGCCAGCAGCGTAGCTCCGGGAGTCCCAGATACGCAGTATTTT. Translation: CASSVAPGVPDTQYF.

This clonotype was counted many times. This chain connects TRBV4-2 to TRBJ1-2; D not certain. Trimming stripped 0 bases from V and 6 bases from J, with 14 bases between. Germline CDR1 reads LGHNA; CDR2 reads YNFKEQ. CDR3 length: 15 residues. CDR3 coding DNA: TGTGCCAGCAGCCAAGAACCCAAATATTATGATGGCTACACCTTC. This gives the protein CASSQEPKYYDGYTF.

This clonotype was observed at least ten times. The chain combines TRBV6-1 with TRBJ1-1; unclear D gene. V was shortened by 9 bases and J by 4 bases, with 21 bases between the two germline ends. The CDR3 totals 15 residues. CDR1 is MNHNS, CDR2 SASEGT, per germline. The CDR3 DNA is TGTGCCAGTAACCCCGAGGGCTTATCCCGCACTGAAGCTTTCTTT. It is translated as CASNPEGLSRTEAFF.

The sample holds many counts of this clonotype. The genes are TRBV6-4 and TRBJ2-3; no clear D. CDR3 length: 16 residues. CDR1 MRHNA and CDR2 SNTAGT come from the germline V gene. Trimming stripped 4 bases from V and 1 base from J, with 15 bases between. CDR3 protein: CASSAPTGQGTDTQYF. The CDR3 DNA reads TGTGCCAGCAGTGCCCCAACCGGGCAGGGCACAGATACGCAGTATTTT.

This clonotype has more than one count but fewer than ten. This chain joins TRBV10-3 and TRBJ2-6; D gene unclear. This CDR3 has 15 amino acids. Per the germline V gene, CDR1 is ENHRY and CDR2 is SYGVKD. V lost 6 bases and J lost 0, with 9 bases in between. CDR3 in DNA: TGTGCCATCAGAGGGCCGATCTCTGGGGCCAACGTCCTGACTTTC. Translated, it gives CAIRGPISGANVLTF.

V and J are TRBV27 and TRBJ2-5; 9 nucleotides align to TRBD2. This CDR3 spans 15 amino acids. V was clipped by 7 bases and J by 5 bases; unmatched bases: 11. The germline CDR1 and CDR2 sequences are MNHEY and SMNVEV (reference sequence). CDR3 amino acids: CASMMIAGDWETQYF. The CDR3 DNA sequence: TGTGCCAGCATGATGATAGCGGGAGACTGGGAGACCCAGTACTTC.